The present TCR beta chain was sequenced within a study of blood T cell repertoires in COVID-19. Overall study: Sites across the United States, Italy and Spain contributed samples from acute and convalescent COVID-19. The cDNA or gDNA used as material had been derived from T cells, B-cell-depleted T cells, or PBMCs.

Germline CDR1 MDHEN, CDR2 SYDVKM. CDR3 size: 14 residues. Trimming removed 2 bases at V and 3 bases at J, with 11 bases between. Per the study methods: The assay estimated nucleated cells by amplifying reference gene primers. Method: immunoSEQ multiplex PCR; TCRdb's copy keeps in-frame clones and lacks some. Clone size and the V and J calls come from that table; the DNA yielded D and trimming. This table holds 150,000 or so clones, about 73% found once. The chain joins TRBV28 to TRBJ2-7; D possibly corresponds to TRBD1 (6 bases). This receptor was taken from an elderly man with acute or convalescent COVID-19. Material: peripheral blood. CDR3 nucleotides: TGTGCCAGCAGTTTAGGGACAAGAATCTACGAGCAGTACGTC. Residues: CASSLGTRIYEQYV.